Described below is a single T cell receptor beta chain sequence and its context. An end of the junction differs from the germline gene, which may be a read error. These data belong to a study of prognosis after radiotherapy for stage I lung cancer. Study background: Over eleven of the patients presented with newly diagnosed primary stage I lung tumors; roughly five had oligometastatic NSCLC following surgical resection of the primary tumor. Deemed medically inoperable were all patients with non-small cell lung cancer. Median age was about 74 years (53 to 84) among around 13 men and 6 women.

Amplicons of TCR beta CDR3 were generated from genomic DNA by two-round multiplex PCR. Primers specific to each TRBV and TRBJ gene drove first-round PCR. Each CDR3 protein gets one entry after TCRdb re-called the multiplex PCR reads with MiXCR. The profile shows some 11,000 distinct CDR3 sequences, 45% to 65% of them singletons. Peripheral blood, in roughly 6-milliliter volumes, was drawn at each of two time points. The sequence was collected from a donor over 45 with non-small cell lung cancer. The starting material was PBMCs, obtained before or after stereotactic body radiation therapy (not recorded which).

In DNA form, the CDR3 reads TGTGCCATCAGCGTAGCACCGGGTGGGGAGACTACCTCCTACGAGCAGTACTTC. As protein: CAISVAPGGETTSYEQYF. The chain has TRBV9 and TRBJ2-7; D may be TRBD2 (5 bases). From germline, CDR1 is SGDLS and CDR2 YYNGEE. The CDR3 loop spans 18 amino acids.